The 6 T cell receptor beta chains below come from one sample, sequenced in a study of shared clonotypes between healthy human individuals. This table comes from immunoSEQ multiplex PCR, and its TCRdb copy is limited to in-frame clones, with some not included. Here the sample spans a few hundred thousand clones, roughly 84% being singletons. Sequencing input: memory CD8+ T cells sorted from blood. Subset defined: CD45RO+ cells pooled with CCR7-negative TemRA cells. These receptors were collected from a man younger than 30 in good health.

The chain is built from TRBV27 and TRBJ2-3, with D uncertain. The CDR3 has 13 residues. CDR1 MNHEY and CDR2 SMNVEV come from the germline V gene (reference sequence). The V gene lost 2 bases and the J gene lost 7 bases, with 10 bases spanning the gap. The DNA of the CDR3 is TGTGCCAGCAGTTTACCCCACAGATATACGCAGTATTTT. This sequence encodes CASSLPHRYTQYF.

The V and J genes are TRBV4-1 and TRBJ2-7, with 9 positions matching TRBD2. Germline V lookup: CDR1 MGHRA, CDR2 YSYEKL. The junction had 8 bases not matched to a gene; V was cut back by 1 base and J by 1 base. This CDR3 has 17 amino acids. The CDR3 coding sequence is TGCGCCAGCAGCCAAGCGGGGACTAGCCTGGGATCCTACGAGCAGTACTTC. As protein: CASSQAGTSLGSYEQYF.

V usage is TRBV19 and J usage is TRBJ1-2; 7 bases are a match to TRBD1. Germline loops: CDR1 LNHDA, CDR2 SQIVND (reference sequence). The length of the CDR3 is 13 residues. V lost 10 bases and J lost 4; bases outside the gene matches: 9. The CDR3 reads CATEGGAPYGYTF. The CDR3 DNA is TGTGCCACCGAAGGGGGCGCCCCCTATGGCTACACCTTC.

The rearrangement uses TRBV4-1 and TRBJ2-7, with a tentative D call TRBD2 (6 bases). CDR3 size: 15 residues. Germline CDR1 is MGHRA and CDR2 is YSYEKL. Trimming took off 5 bases at V and 3 bases at J, with 17 bases between the two ends. The CDR3 nucleotides are TGCGCCAGCAGCACTGGGACTTCCGAACTCTACGAGCAGTACTTC. Its translation: CASSTGTSELYEQYF.

This sequence joins TRBV6-6 and TRBJ2-7, with a weak D call TRBD2 (5 bases). The CDR3 runs 14 residues. Germline CDR1 reads MNHNY; CDR2 reads SVGAGI (reference sequence). V was shortened by 2 bases and J by 3 bases, with 11 bases between the two germline ends. CDR3 in amino acids: CASSYPSSSYEQYF. The DNA of the CDR3 is TGTGCCAGCAGTTACCCTAGCTCAAGCTACGAGCAGTACTTC.

This clone was detected once. V usage is TRBV2 and J usage is TRBJ2-5; 8 nucleotides align to TRBD1. CDR1 and CDR2 (germline): SNHLY, FYNNEI. The CDR3 contains 13 residues. The junction had 5 bases not matched to a gene; V was cut back by 6 bases and J by 5 bases. This CDR3 is CASRTGDRETQYF. The CDR3 DNA is TGTGCCAGCAGGACAGGGGATCGGGAGACCCAGTACTTC.